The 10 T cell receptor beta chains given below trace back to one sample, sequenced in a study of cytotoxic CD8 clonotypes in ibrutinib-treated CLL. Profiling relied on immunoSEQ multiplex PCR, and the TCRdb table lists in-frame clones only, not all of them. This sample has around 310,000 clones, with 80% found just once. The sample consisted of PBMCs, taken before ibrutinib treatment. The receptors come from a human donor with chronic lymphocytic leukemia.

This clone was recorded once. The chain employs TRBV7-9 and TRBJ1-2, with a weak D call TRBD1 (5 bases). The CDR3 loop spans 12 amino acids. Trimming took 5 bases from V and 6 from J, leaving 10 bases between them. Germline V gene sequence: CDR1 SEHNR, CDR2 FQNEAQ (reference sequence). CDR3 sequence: CASSLGADGYTF. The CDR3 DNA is TGTGCCAGCAGCCTCGGGGCAGATGGCTACACCTTC.

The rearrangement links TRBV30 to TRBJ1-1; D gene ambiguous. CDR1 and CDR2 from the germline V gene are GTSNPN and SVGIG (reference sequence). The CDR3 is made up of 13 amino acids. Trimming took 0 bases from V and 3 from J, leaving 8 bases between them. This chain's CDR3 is CAWSVIGYTEAFF. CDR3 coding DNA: TGTGCCTGGAGTGTCATAGGGTACACTGAAGCTTTCTTT.

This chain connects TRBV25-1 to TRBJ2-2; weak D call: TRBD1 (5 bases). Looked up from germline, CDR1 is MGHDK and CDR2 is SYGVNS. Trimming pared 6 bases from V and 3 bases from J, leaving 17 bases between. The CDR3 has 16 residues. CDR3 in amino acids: CASSPPTEIYTGELFF. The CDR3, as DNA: TGTGCCAGCAGCCCCCCGACAGAGATTTACACCGGGGAGCTGTTTTTT.

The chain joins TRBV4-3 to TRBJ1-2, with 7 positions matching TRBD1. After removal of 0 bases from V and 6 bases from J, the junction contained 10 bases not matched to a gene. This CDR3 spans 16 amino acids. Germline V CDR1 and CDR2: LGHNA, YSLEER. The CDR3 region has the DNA TGCGCCAGCAGCCAAGATTGGTTTGACAGGGACGATGGCTACACCTTC. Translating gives CASSQDWFDRDDGYTF.

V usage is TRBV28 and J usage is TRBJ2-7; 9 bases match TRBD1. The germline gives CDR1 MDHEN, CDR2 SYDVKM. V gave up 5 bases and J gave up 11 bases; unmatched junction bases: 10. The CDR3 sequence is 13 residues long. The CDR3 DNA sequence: TGTGCCAGCAGTCTTGGGACAGGGACTAATAAGTACTTC. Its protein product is CASSLGTGTNKYF.

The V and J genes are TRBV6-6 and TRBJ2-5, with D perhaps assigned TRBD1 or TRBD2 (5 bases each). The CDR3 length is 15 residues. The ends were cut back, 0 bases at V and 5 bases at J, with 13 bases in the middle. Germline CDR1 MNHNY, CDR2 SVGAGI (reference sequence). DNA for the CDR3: TGTGCCAGCAGTTACTCGCCCCGGGACGGGGAGACCCAGTACTTC. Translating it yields CASSYSPRDGETQYF.

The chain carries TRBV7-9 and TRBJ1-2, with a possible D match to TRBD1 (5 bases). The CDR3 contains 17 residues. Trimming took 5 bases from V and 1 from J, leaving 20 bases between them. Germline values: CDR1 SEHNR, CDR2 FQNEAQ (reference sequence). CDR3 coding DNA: TGTGCCAGCAGCCCACCGGGACGGGGGGACGGTAACTATGGCTACACCTTC. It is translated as CASSPPGRGDGNYGYTF.

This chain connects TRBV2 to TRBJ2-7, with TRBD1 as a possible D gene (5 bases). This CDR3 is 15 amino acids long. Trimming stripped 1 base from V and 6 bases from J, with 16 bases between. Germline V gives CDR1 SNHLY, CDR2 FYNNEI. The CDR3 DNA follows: TGTGCCAGCAGTGAAGGCCTCCCTGGACAAAGCGAGCAGTACTTC. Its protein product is CASSEGLPGQSEQYF.

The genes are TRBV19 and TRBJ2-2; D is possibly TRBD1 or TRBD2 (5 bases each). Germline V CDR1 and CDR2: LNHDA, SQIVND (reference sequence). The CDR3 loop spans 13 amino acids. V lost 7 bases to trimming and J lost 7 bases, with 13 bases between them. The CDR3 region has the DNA TGTGCCAGTATCCCGGGGCTCGGCGGGGAGCTGTTTTTT. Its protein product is CASIPGLGGELFF.

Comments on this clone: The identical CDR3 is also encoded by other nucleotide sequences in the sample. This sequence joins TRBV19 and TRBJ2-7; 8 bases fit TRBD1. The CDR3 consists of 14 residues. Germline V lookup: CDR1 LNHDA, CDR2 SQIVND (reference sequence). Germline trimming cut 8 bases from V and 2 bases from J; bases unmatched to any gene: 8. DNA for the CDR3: TGTGCCAGTTCCACCCAGGGGGCGACCTACGAGCAGTACTTC. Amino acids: CASSTQGATYEQYF.